This T cell receptor (beta chain) stems from a study of blood T cells in healthy people across ages. Of note for this clonotype: The antigen remains undetermined.

The study's findings and limits: Roughly linear age-related decline in beta diversity appeared, significant by age about 40.

CDR3 length equals 16 residues. The germline CDR1 and CDR2 sequences are SGHRS and YFSETQ. The trim removed 4 bases at V and 5 bases at J, leaving 12 bases unmatched. The second PCR ran about 6 to 12 cycles with a sample-barcoded 5' primer and J-beta primers. The study obtained at least 2.5 million CDR3-containing paired-end reads from every sample. TCRdb passed the 5' RACE reads through MiXCR, listing each CDR3 protein once. The profile shows approximately 780,000 distinct CDR3 sequences, roughly 25% of them singletons. These sequences were also reported in another study, on T cells of mothers and their children. That work adds: When the second PCR was run, its M1S primer added sample barcodes and 2-4 random nucleotides.

The TCR was taken from a boy aged 10-17 years in good health. The source material was blood. The chain employs TRBV5-1 and TRBJ2-3; 8 bases are a match to TRBD1. This chain's CDR3 is CASSKSDRARGDTQYF. Here the CDR3 DNA reads TGCGCCAGCAGCAAGTCGGACAGGGCGAGGGGAGATACGCAGTATTTT.